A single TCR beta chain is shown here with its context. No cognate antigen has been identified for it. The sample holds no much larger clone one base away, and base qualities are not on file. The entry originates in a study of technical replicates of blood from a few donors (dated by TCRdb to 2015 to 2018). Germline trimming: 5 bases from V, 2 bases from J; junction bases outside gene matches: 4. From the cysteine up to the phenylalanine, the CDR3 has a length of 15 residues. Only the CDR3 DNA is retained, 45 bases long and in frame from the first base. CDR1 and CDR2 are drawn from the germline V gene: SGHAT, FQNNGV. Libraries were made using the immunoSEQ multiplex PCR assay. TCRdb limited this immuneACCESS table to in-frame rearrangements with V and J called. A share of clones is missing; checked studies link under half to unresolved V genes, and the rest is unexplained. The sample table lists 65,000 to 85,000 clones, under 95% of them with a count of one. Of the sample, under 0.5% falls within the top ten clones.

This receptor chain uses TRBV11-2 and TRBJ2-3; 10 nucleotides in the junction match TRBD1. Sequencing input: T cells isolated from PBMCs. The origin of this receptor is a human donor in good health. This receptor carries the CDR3 CASSTTGGTTDTQYF. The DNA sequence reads TGTGCCAGCAGCACGACAGGGGGCACCACAGATACGCAGTATTTT.